This T cell receptor beta chain appears in the sequencing data of a study of control samples from healthy donors and cancer patients. CDR3 length: 15 amino acids. V was clipped by 4 bases and J by 2 bases, with 13 bases between them. Germline V gene sequence: CDR1 KGHSY, CDR2 FQNENV. The assay was immunoSEQ multiplex PCR, and TCRdb's table has in-frame clones only and misses some. Of about 120,000 clones listed, around 90% are singletons. This clone was recorded only once. The chain combines TRBV16 with TRBJ2-3; a possible D gene is TRBD1 (5 bases). The sequencing input was blood. The sequence came from a woman aged 70 to 79 in good health. The CDR3 DNA reads as TGTGCCAGCAGCCTCGGTCAGGGAATCACAGATACGCAGTATTTT. It encodes CASSLGQGITDTQYF.